This entry lists 22 T cell receptor beta chains sequenced from one sample in a study of T-cell memory formation after mild COVID-19. TCRdb itself ran the 5' RACE reads through MiXCR, one entry per CDR3 protein. The table includes around 370,000 distinct CDR3 sequences, around 21% detected once. Material: PBMCs or a T cell subset sorted from them (not recorded which). The receptors were sampled from an adult woman who had mild COVID-19 (a few samples of this study predate the infection). Cell type and time point are not known.

This rearrangement joins TRBV20-1 to TRBJ1-2, with TRBD1 identical over 9 bases. The CDR3 consists of 17 residues. The ends lost 3 bases at V and 0 bases at J; junction bases unmatched: 11. CDR1 is DFQATT, CDR2 SNEGSKA, per germline (reference sequence). This chain's CDR3 is CSASVPGQGLSNYGYTF. The CDR3 DNA reads as TGCAGTGCTAGTGTACCGGGACAGGGTCTTTCTAACTATGGCTACACCTTC.

This clonotype was detected only a few times. V gene TRBV20-1 combines with J gene TRBJ1-1, with D perhaps matching TRBD1 (5 bases). The CDR3 is made up of 13 amino acids. The germline gives CDR1 DFQATT, CDR2 SNEGSKA (reference sequence). Trimming took off 4 bases at V and 4 bases at J, with 13 bases between the two ends. The chain's CDR3 is CSAKPGLSTEAFF. The DNA for the CDR3 is TGCAGTGCTAAACCGGGACTAAGCACTGAAGCTTTCTTT.

The rearrangement links TRBV29-1 to TRBJ2-2; a weak D match, TRBD1 (6 bases). Trimming cost V 7 bases and J 7 bases, with 10 bases left between them. CDR3 length: 11 residues. Per the germline V gene, CDR1 is SQVTM and CDR2 is ANQGSEA. Written as DNA, the CDR3 is TGCAGCGCCCGAGGGGGCGGGGAGCTGTTTTTT. Its translation: CSARGGGELFF.

This chain uses TRBV4-1 with TRBJ2-7; unclear D gene. Trimming pared 1 base from V and 3 bases from J, leaving 13 bases between. The CDR3 is 15 residues long. CDR1 is MGHRA and CDR2 is YSYEKL in the germline V gene. The CDR3 DNA sequence: TGCGCCAGCAGCCAAGTACTGATGGGTAGCTACGAGCAGTACTTC. Encoded protein: CASSQVLMGSYEQYF.

The chain carries TRBV20-1 and TRBJ2-5; D may be TRBD1 (6 bases). V shed 5 bases and J shed 3 bases, with 13 bases lying between them. This CDR3 is 13 amino acids long. The germline CDR1 and CDR2 sequences are DFQATT and SNEGSKA (reference sequence). The DNA of the CDR3 is TGCAGTGCTTTCGGACAGCCAGAAGAGACCCAGTACTTC. This gives the protein CSAFGQPEETQYF.

This clonotype came up a few times. The chain is built from TRBV7-8 and TRBJ2-3; TRBD1 or TRBD2 may be the D gene (5 bases each). Germline CDR1 is SGHVS and CDR2 is FQNEAQ. The V and J ends lost 1 base and 0 bases respectively, with 11 bases between them. The CDR3 loop spans 16 amino acids. The CDR3 sequence is CASSLGEGSSTDTQYF. CDR3 nucleotide sequence: TGTGCCAGCAGCTTAGGCGAGGGGAGTAGCACAGATACGCAGTATTTT.

This clonotype was counted a few times. The J gene is TRBJ2-5, the V gene TRBV5-1; TRBD1 matches at 7 bases. J was trimmed by 4 bases and V by 4 bases; bases with no gene match: 13. This CDR3 is 16 amino acids long. The germline V gene encodes CDR1 SGHRS and CDR2 YFSETQ. CDR3 amino acids: CASSTGTAGRGETQYF. CDR3 sequence (DNA): TGCGCCAGCAGCACCGGGACAGCTGGCCGAGGAGAGACCCAGTACTTC.

V gene TRBV20-1 combines with J gene TRBJ1-5, with D tentatively TRBD1 (5 bases). This CDR3 is 15 amino acids long. Germline CDR1 DFQATT, CDR2 SNEGSKA (reference sequence). Trimming cost V 3 bases and J 0 bases, with 12 bases left between them. Here the CDR3 DNA reads TGCAGTGCTAGGGGACTGGTGAATAGCAATCAGCCCCAGCATTTT. Translating it yields CSARGLVNSNQPQHF.

This clonotype showed up many times. The V gene is TRBV5-1, the J gene TRBJ2-1; 9 positions match TRBD2. The CDR3 consists of 15 residues. V lost 0 bases, J lost 4 bases, and 2 bases stayed unmatched. Germline CDR1 reads SGHRS; CDR2 reads YFSETQ. Here the CDR3 DNA reads TGCGCCAGCAGCTTGGGACTAGCGGAGTACAATGAGCAGTTCTTC. Amino acid sequence: CASSLGLAEYNEQFF.

This chain joins TRBV4-2 and TRBJ1-1; no reliable D call. This CDR3 comprises 14 residues. The germline gives CDR1 LGHNA, CDR2 YNFKEQ. Trimming took 4 bases from V and 0 from J, leaving 9 bases between them. Written as DNA, the CDR3 is TGTGCCAGCAGCCCTTTGCAAATGAACACTGAAGCTTTCTTT. As protein: CASSPLQMNTEAFF.

This clonotype appeared a few times. The CDR3: CASTAGTGQRWDRGYTF. CDR3 in DNA: TGTGCCAGCACGGCCGGGACAGGTCAACGCTGGGATAGAGGCTACACCTTC. V usage is TRBV12-3 or TRBV12-4 and J usage is TRBJ1-2; 8 bases align to TRBD1. Trimming at V came to 7 bases and at J to 8 bases, leaving 21 bases not matched to a gene. The CDR3 has 17 residues.

The chain links TRBV5-1 to TRBJ2-7; D ambiguous. V was clipped by 1 base and J by 6 bases, with 8 bases between them. The CDR3 sequence is 12 residues long. Germline V gene data show CDR1 as SGHRS and CDR2 as YFSETQ. CDR3 protein: CASSLTEGEQYF. The CDR3 nucleotides read TGCGCCAGCAGCTTGACAGAAGGCGAGCAGTACTTC.

The genes are TRBV12-3 or TRBV12-4 and TRBJ2-3; 10 positions agree with TRBD2. The CDR3 covers 15 residues. J lost 5 bases, V lost 3 bases, and 5 bases had no gene match. The CDR3 nucleotides read TGTGCCAGCAGTTTTCTAGCGGGGGCGGGAGATACGCAGTATTTT. Its protein is CASSFLAGAGDTQYF.

The chain is built from TRBV18 and TRBJ2-5; no definite D call. Trimming removed 3 bases from V and 1 base from J, with 9 bases in between. CDR3 length equals 14 residues. Germline loops: CDR1 KGHSH, CDR2 LQKENI. CDR3 in amino acids: CASSPQKGQETQYF. DNA of the CDR3: TGTGCCAGCTCACCCCAAAAGGGCCAAGAGACCCAGTACTTC.

CDR3 bases: TGCGCCAGCAGCTTGGGGGGGCGAAGCAATGAGCAGTTCTTC. This encodes CASSLGGRSNEQFF. The J gene is TRBJ2-1, the V gene TRBV5-1; tentatively, D is TRBD1 (6 bases). Germline-derived CDR1 and CDR2 are SGHRS and YFSETQ. CDR3 length: 14 amino acids. V was pared by 0 bases and J by 6 bases, with 10 bases between.

This chain connects TRBV7-9 to TRBJ2-3, with D hard to call. The CDR3 has 14 residues. CDR1 SEHNR and CDR2 FQNEAQ come from the germline V gene (reference sequence). Between the trimmed V and J ends, which lost 2 bases and 3 bases, there was a span of 9 bases. The CDR3 region has the DNA TGTGCCAGCAGCTTAAGCCAGACTACAGATACGCAGTATTTT. Protein: CASSLSQTTDTQYF. Full variable domain (missing parts from reference TRBV7-9 and TRBJ2-3): DTGVSQNPRHKITKRGQNVTFRCDPISEHNRLYWYRQTLGQGPEFLTYFQNEAQLEKSRLLSDRFSAERPKGSFSTLEIQRTEQGDSAMYLCASSLSQTTDTQYFGPGTRLTVL.

This clonotype was detected only a few times. This sequence joins TRBV7-9 and TRBJ1-1; TRBD1 agrees at 7 bases. V shed 1 base, J shed 11 bases, and the junction held 7 bases outside the gene matches. Per the germline V gene, CDR1 is SEHNR and CDR2 is FQNEAQ (reference sequence). There are 13 residues in the CDR3. CDR3: CASSLGAPGGAFF. The CDR3 nucleotides are TGTGCCAGCAGCTTAGGGGCGCCAGGGGGGGCTTTCTTT.

V is TRBV3-1 and J is TRBJ2-1; perhaps D is TRBD1 or TRBD2 (5 bases each). Germline CDR1 is LGHDT and CDR2 is YNNKEL (reference sequence). The CDR3 is 12 amino acids. The germline V and J ends were trimmed by 4 bases and 6 bases, with 7 bases remaining between them. The CDR3 region is CASSRDLNEQFF. The CDR3 nucleotides are TGTGCCAGCAGCCGGGACCTCAATGAGCAGTTCTTC.

The table lists this clonotype with many counts. The chain employs TRBV18 and TRBJ2-1; D is unclear. V lost 2 bases to trimming and J lost 2 bases, with 10 bases between them. Germline values: CDR1 KGHSH, CDR2 LQKENI. This CDR3 has 15 amino acids. This CDR3 is CASSPTTAAYNEQFF. CDR3 nucleotide sequence: TGTGCCAGCTCACCAACCACTGCAGCCTACAATGAGCAGTTCTTC.

The chain joins TRBV5-5 to TRBJ1-1; D is uncertain. This CDR3 is built from 14 residues. CDR1 is SGHKS, CDR2 YYEKEE, per germline (reference sequence). The germline V and J ends were trimmed by 4 bases and 3 bases, with 13 bases remaining between them. This CDR3 reads CASSRGGVDTEAFF. CDR3 nucleotides: TGTGCCAGCAGCCGAGGCGGTGTGGACACTGAAGCTTTCTTT. Combining the CDR3 with reference TRBV5-5 and TRBJ1-1 gives the whole variable domain DAGVTQSPTHLIKTRGQQVTLRCSPISGHKSVSWYQQVLGQGPQFIFQYYEKEERGRGNFPDRFSARQFPNYSSELNVNALLLGDSALYLCASSRGGVDTEAFFGQGTRLTVV.

The genes are TRBV10-3 and TRBJ2-7, with TRBD1 identical over 7 bases. The germline CDR1 and CDR2 sequences are ENHRY and SYGVKD. The CDR3 covers 14 residues. V lost 5 bases, J lost 0 bases, and 4 bases stayed unmatched. This CDR3 reads CAISSGQDSYEQYF. DNA for the CDR3: TGTGCCATCAGTTCCGGACAGGACTCCTACGAGCAGTACTTC.

The gene calls are TRBV5-4 and TRBJ1-2; 11 bases map to TRBD1. The CDR3 is made up of 14 amino acids. Germline CDR1 SGHNT, CDR2 YYREEE (reference sequence). V was clipped by 4 bases and J by 7 bases; unmatched bases: 6. CDR3 region: CASSDPGQGVGYTF. The CDR3 bases are TGTGCCAGCAGCGACCCGGGACAGGGGGTTGGCTACACCTTC.